A selection of T cell receptor beta chains follows, all from one sample in a study of cytomegalovirus exposure and HLA in healthy donors. The method was immunoSEQ multiplex PCR; TCRdb's version includes in-frame clones alone and lacks a portion of them. The table records under 200,000 clones, roughly nine tenths of them present only once. Sequencing used PBMCs. All receptors derive from a woman aged 30 to 39 in good health and CMV-seronegative. Both conserved end residues are part of each CDR3. A D gene is named only where the DNA matches it firmly. For some rows the clone size is stated as once, few or many, or as a class when expanded; others skip it.

>15|-|TRBV7-2|TRBD2|TRBJ2-3
TGTGCCAGCAGCCTGCGGGGGTTAGGAGCAGATACGCAGTATTTT
CASSLRGLGADTQYF
>15|once|TRBV7-2|-|TRBJ2-5
TGTGCCAGCAGCTTAGTACGGTCCGTCCAAGAGACCCAGTACTTC
CASSLVRSVQETQYF
>15|once|TRBV5-1|-|TRBJ1-5
TGCGCCAGCAGCCCGGGACAAAATAGCAATCAGCCCCAGCATTTT
CASSPGQNSNQPQHF
>13|-|TRBV7-6|-|TRBJ2-7
TGTGCCAGCAGCCCAGGTGGAACCCACGAGCAGTACTTC
CASSPGGTHEQYF
>16|-|TRBV5-4|TRBD2|TRBJ2-1
TGTGCCAGCAGCTTGGAGGGCCAGCGGGAGGGGCTCGAGCAGTTCTTC
CASSLEGQREGLEQFF
>15|-|TRBV11-2|TRBD1|TRBJ1-1
TGTGCCAGCAGCTTCTCAGGGGGCAAGAACACTGAAGCTTTCTTT
CASSFSGGKNTEAFF
>16|once|TRBV5-6|-|TRBJ1-2
TGTGCCAGCAGCACGGCGGGCAGGAGCCCTAACTATGGCTACACCTTC
CASSTAGRSPNYGYTF
>14|-|TRBV6-6|-|TRBJ2-7
TGTGCCAGCAGTTACTCGGTCTTAGCCTACGAGCAGTACTTC
CASSYSVLAYEQYF
>14|-|TRBV30|TRBD1|TRBJ1-2
TGTGCCTGGACCCCAGGAGTTGCAGGGGGTCGCTACACCTTC
CAWTPGVAGGRYTF
>18|-|TRBV7-6|-|TRBJ2-1
TGTGCCAGCAGCCCTCACCCAACAGGGAGTAGCTCCTACAATGAGCAGTTCTTC
CASSPHPTGSSSYNEQFF
>13|-|TRBV27|TRBD2|TRBJ2-3
TGTGCCAGCAGTTTATCGACTAGCGGGGGACAGTATTTT
CASSLSTSGGQYF
>18|-|TRBV6-1|TRBD2|TRBJ2-3
TGTGCCAGCAGTGAAGCCGCACTAGCGGGGGGGATCACAGATACGCAGTATTTT
CASSEAALAGGITDTQYF
>15|few|TRBV19|TRBD1|TRBJ2-7
TGTGCCAGTAGTTCGGGCACAGGGGCAACGTACGAGCAGTACTTC
CASSSGTGATYEQYF
>14|-|TRBV4-1|-|TRBJ2-3
TGCGCCAGCAGCCAAGCGATAGCTTCAGATACGCAGTATTTT
CASSQAIASDTQYF
>15|-|TRBV11-2|TRBD2|TRBJ2-7
TGTGCCAGCACCCCCAGGGCGGGGGGGCACTACGAGCAGTACTTC
CASTPRAGGHYEQYF
>14|-|TRBV27|-|TRBJ2-2
TGTGCCAGCAGTACCAGGGACCTAACCGGGGAGCTGTTTTTT
CASSTRDLTGELFF
>13|few|TRBV6-5|-|TRBJ1-2
TGTGCCAGCAGTCAAGGGGTCGACTATGGCTACACCTTC
CASSQGVDYGYTF
>15|-|TRBV6-5|TRBD1|TRBJ2-7
TGTGCCAGCAGTCCAGTATGGGACAGCTCCTACGAGCAGTACTTC
CASSPVWDSSYEQYF
>14|-|TRBV7-9|-|TRBJ2-7
TGTGCCAGCAGCTTAGATTCCGAAAACTACGAGCAGTACTTC
CASSLDSENYEQYF
>13|-|TRBV6-5|-|TRBJ2-7
TGTGCCAGCAGTTTATCGCGCCTCGGAGACAAGGACTTC
CASSLSRLGDKDF
>11|once|TRBV20-1|-|TRBJ1-2
TGCAGTGCTAGTCGGAATTATGGCTACACCTTC
CSASRNYGYTF
>15|-|TRBV30|-|TRBJ2-7
TGTGCCTGGAGTGGAAACAGGGAGAACTGGAACGAGCAGTACTTC
CAWSGNRENWNEQYF
>13|-|TRBV2|TRBD1|TRBJ1-2
TGTGCCAGCAGTCCCGGGACAGACTATGGCTACACCTTC
CASSPGTDYGYTF
>15|-|TRBV27|TRBD1|TRBJ2-3
TGTGCCAGCAGTTACAGGGGGCGCTTAACAGATACGCAGTATTTT
CASSYRGRLTDTQYF
>14|once|TRBV29-1|-|TRBJ1-3
TGCAGCGCCAGGTCGGCGGTCTCTGGAAACACCATATATTTT
CSARSAVSGNTIYF
>13|-|TRBV5-6|-|TRBJ2-5
TGTGCCAGCAGCTTCCGGGTAGTCGTGACCCAGTACTTC
CASSFRVVVTQYF
>14|-|TRBV27|-|TRBJ2-3
TGTGCCAGCAGTTTGGGACGGGTGCCGGATACGCAGTATTTT
CASSLGRVPDTQYF
>14|-|TRBV9|-|TRBJ2-7
TGTGCCAGCAGCCTTACATCTACGGGGTACGAGCAGTACTTC
CASSLTSTGYEQYF
>15|-|TRBV7-3|-|TRBJ2-3
TGTGCCAGCAGCTCGTCAGGGTCAGACGCAGATACGCAGTATTTT
CASSSSGSDADTQYF
>12|once|TRBV19|TRBD1|TRBJ1-2
TGTGCCAGTAGTGTCGACAGGGAAGGCTACACCTTC
CASSVDREGYTF
>15|-|TRBV27|TRBD2|TRBJ2-1
TGTGCCAGCGCTAGGGAGGGAGGGACTAGGAATGAGCAGTTCTTC
CASAREGGTRNEQFF
>14|-|TRBV30|TRBD1|TRBJ1-4
TGTGCCTGGAGTGTAGGAGGACAGGGGGAAAAACTGTTTTTT
CAWSVGGQGEKLFF
>15|-|TRBV2|-|TRBJ2-5
TGTGCCGGCGGGTCAGGGGGGCTTCTAGGAGAGACCCAGTACTTC
CAGGSGGLLGETQYF
>16|once|TRBV5-1|TRBD2|TRBJ2-7
TGCGCCAGCAGCGCCGCGACTAGCGGGGCACCCTACGAGCAGTACTTC
CASSAATSGAPYEQYF
>19|-|TRBV6-1|-|TRBJ1-1
TGTGCCAGCAGTGAAGCCCCGGGGTCCCATACGGCGATGAACACTGAAGCTTTCTTT
CASSEAPGSHTAMNTEAFF
>15|-|TRBV5-6|-|TRBJ1-6
TGTGCCAGCACCTCGACGGGCTCCTATAATTCACCCCTCCACTTT
CASTSTGSYNSPLHF
>15|-|TRBV6-1|-|TRBJ1-2
TGTGCCAGCAGCGATGACAGGTCCGGAAACTATGGCTACACCTTC
CASSDDRSGNYGYTF
>15|-|TRBV7-9|-|TRBJ1-3
TGTGCCAGCAGCCTGACAAGTACGGCTGGAAACACCATATATTTT
CASSLTSTAGNTIYF
>15|-|TRBV4-3|-|TRBJ2-3
TGCGCCAGCAGCTCGTCGGGGACGGACACAGATACGCAGTATTTT
CASSSSGTDTDTQYF
>14|-|TRBV7-9|-|TRBJ1-2
TGTGCCAGCAGCCCTAAAGTGGGCCTCTATGGCTACACCTTC
CASSPKVGLYGYTF
>14|-|TRBV9|-|TRBJ2-7
TGTGCCAGCAGCCCCAACGGGGCGGCCTACGAGCAGTACTTC
CASSPNGAAYEQYF